The source of this T cell receptor beta chain is a study of blood T cell repertoires in COVID-19 (TCRdb year 2020). Some background on the complete study: Samples covering the acute and convalescent phases of COVID-19 were provided by collaborators in the United States, Italy and Spain. The repertoires were released in a freely available public database intended as a resource for research on the immune response to SARS-CoV-2. Where available, HLA class I and class II types were taken from metadata supplied by the sample provider and were not determined by assay-based typing. The sample metadata nearly always contained a de-identified subject ID, COVID-19 status, age in years and sex. Deeply sampled blood TCRbeta repertoires from subjects exposed to, actively infected with, or recovered from COVID-19 were included in the dataset. The samples were drawn from the first 160 participants of the ongoing ImmuneRACE study and from 1,254 subjects provided by 6 global collaborators. The prospective study material was composed of cDNA or gDNA derived from T cells, B-cell-depleted T cells, or PBMCs. General findings and caveats noted by the study authors: How much clinical and demographic metadata was included differed by source and by participant, and the metadata was provided uncurated.

Collaborating institutions collected whole blood in K2EDTA tubes following their own protocols. Collaborator samples were shipped for TCRbeta analysis as frozen whole blood, isolated PBMCs, or DNA extracted from either sample type. TCRbeta CDR3 regions were amplified from genomic DNA using the immunoSEQ Assay, a bias-controlled multiplex PCR. Turning to the authors' computational methods: Nucleated cell counts per sample were estimated from amplification of reference gene primers within the assay. To quantify the absolute abundance of each unique TCRbeta CDR3 rearrangement, sequence reads were collapsed and filtered. For each sample, productive Simpson clonality was calculated by taking the square root of Simpson's diversity index across productive rearrangements. TCRdb's version of the immuneACCESS table is confined to in-frame rearrangements and falls short of the full clone set. An unresolved V gene accounts for under half of the shortfall where checked; the remainder is of unknown origin. Clone size and the V and J calls come from that table; the DNA yielded D and trimming. For this sample the table gives about 100,000 clones, of which 90% to 95% were detected only once. Of the sample, approximately 1.6% falls within the top ten clones.

Worth noting for this clone: This clone's antigen is unknown. Per-nucleotide qualities are absent, and no much larger clonotype sits a single base away.

The sequencing sample was made of peripheral blood. The sequence derives from a man in his sixties with acute or convalescent COVID-19.

In nucleotides, the sequence is TGTGCCAGCAGCTACGCTGGACAGGGGGCGAACGGTGGCTACACCTTC. It translates as CASSYAGQGANGGYTF. The sequence joins TRBV5-8 to TRBJ1-2; 11 junctional bases match TRBD1. Spanning cysteine to phenylalanine, the CDR3 consists of 16 amino acids. Here the CDR3 DNA is all that survives: 48 bases in frame from base 1. Here V drops 3 bases and J drops 7 bases, and the junction holds 11 bases not matched to any gene. In the germline V gene, CDR1 corresponds to SGHTS and CDR2 to YDEGEE.